The 30 T cell receptor beta chains reported below all come from one sample, sequenced in a study of blood T cell repertoires in COVID-19. Method: immunoSEQ multiplex PCR; TCRdb's copy keeps in-frame clones and lacks some. The sample has 60,000 to 95,000 clones, more than 90% seen once; the top ten hold about 15%. Sequencing was done on a sample of peripheral blood. These receptors were taken from an elderly woman with active or convalescent COVID-19.

This clone was observed once. The J gene is TRBJ2-7, the V gene TRBV6-5; TRBD2 is a possible D gene (6 bases). The CDR3 is made up of 14 amino acids. Germline V gene lookup returns CDR1 MNHEY and CDR2 SVGAGI. The ends were cut back, 5 bases at V and 0 bases at J, with 11 bases in the middle. The CDR3 region is CASSPGGTSYEQYF. In nucleotides, the CDR3 is TGTGCCAGCAGTCCCGGAGGGACCTCCTACGAGCAGTACTTC.

The V call is TRBV24-1, the J call TRBJ1-5; D remains unclear. The CDR3 is made up of 14 amino acids. Germline assignment: CDR1 KGHDR and CDR2 SFDVKD. The V gene lost 4 bases and the J gene lost 0 bases, with 6 bases spanning the gap. The CDR3 coding sequence is TGTGCCACCAGTGAAAGCTATAGCAATCAGCCCCAGCATTTT. It codes for CATSESYSNQPQHF.

The chain couples TRBV11-2 to TRBJ1-6, with a tentative D call TRBD1 (6 bases). Trimming removed 5 bases at V and 0 bases at J, with 14 bases between. CDR3 length equals 17 residues. Germline V gene sequence: CDR1 SGHAT, CDR2 FQNNGV. The CDR3 is CASSPWTVSSYNSPLHF. The CDR3 nucleotides are TGTGCCAGCAGCCCATGGACAGTAAGCTCCTATAATTCACCCCTCCACTTT.

The genes are TRBV5-6 and TRBJ2-3; 8 nucleotides agree with TRBD1. Germline V gene sequence: CDR1 SGHDT, CDR2 YYEEEE. The CDR3 consists of 13 residues. J lost 6 bases, V lost 3 bases, and 3 bases had no gene match. The CDR3: CASSWTGLDTQYF. The CDR3 DNA is TGTGCCAGCAGCTGGACAGGGTTGGATACGCAGTATTTT.

The J gene is TRBJ2-2, the V gene TRBV9, with no clear D. Trimming removed 0 bases from V and 9 bases from J, with 9 bases in between. This CDR3 region has 13 residues. Germline assignment: CDR1 SGDLS and CDR2 YYNGEE. CDR3 loop: CASSVVDSRELFF. CDR3 bases: TGTGCCAGCAGCGTAGTAGACTCCAGGGAGCTGTTTTTT.

The J gene is TRBJ1-2, the V gene TRBV10-3; TRBD1 matches at 7 bases. Germline V gene sequence: CDR1 ENHRY, CDR2 SYGVKD. J lost 7 bases, V lost 3 bases, and 5 bases had no gene match. The CDR3 is 13 amino acids. The CDR3 loop is CAISDGQDPGYTF. The CDR3 coding sequence is TGTGCCATCAGTGATGGACAGGATCCTGGCTACACCTTC.

This chain links TRBV7-2 with TRBJ1-2, with D hard to call. Deletions cut 5 bases from V and 5 bases from J, with 9 bases between. The CDR3 covers 12 residues. Germline V gene sequence: CDR1 SGHTA, CDR2 FQGNSA. The CDR3 here is CASSLSPYGYTF. The CDR3, as DNA: TGTGCCAGCAGCCTATCACCGTATGGCTACACCTTC.

This chain connects TRBV4-1 to TRBJ1-2; D remains ambiguous. Germline assignment: CDR1 MGHRA and CDR2 YSYEKL. V was clipped by 0 bases and J by 4 bases, with 18 bases between them. The CDR3 totals 17 residues. CDR3 coding DNA: TGCGCCAGCAGCCAAGATGTGATGAGCCAGGTGGGCTATGGCTACACCTTC. Protein product: CASSQDVMSQVGYGYTF.

This clone showed up just once. The chain is built from TRBV9 and TRBJ1-5; 7 bases are shared with TRBD1. Unmatched junction bases numbered 7, after V lost 1 base and J lost 6 bases. The length of the CDR3 is 15 residues. The germline V gene has CDR1 SGDLS and CDR2 YYNGEE. CDR3 protein: CASSVTTGDGQPQHF. CDR3 nucleotide sequence: TGTGCCAGCAGCGTAACCACAGGGGATGGTCAGCCCCAGCATTTT.

The chain links TRBV6-2 or TRBV6-3 to TRBJ1-2; TRBD1 matches at 7 bases. V was pared by 4 bases and J by 4 bases, with 3 bases of the junction left unmatched. This CDR3 contains 13 residues. CDR1 is MNHEY, CDR2 SVGEGT, per germline. In nucleotides, the CDR3 is TGTGCCAGCAGTTCACAGGGGACCTATGGCTACACCTTC. Its translation: CASSSQGTYGYTF.

This chain uses TRBV29-1 with TRBJ2-1, with D uncertain. V gave up 7 bases and J gave up 1 base, with 11 bases separating them. From germline, CDR1 is SQVTM and CDR2 ANQGSEA. The CDR3 consists of 13 residues. The CDR3 spells CSAAEVSYNEQFF. DNA for the CDR3: TGCAGCGCCGCTGAGGTTTCCTACAATGAGCAGTTCTTC.

The chain joins TRBV3-1 (or the pseudogene TRBV3-2) to TRBJ2-1; the D gene is possibly TRBD2 (6 bases). The CDR3 consists of 14 residues. V dropped 2 bases and J dropped 5 bases, with 10 bases sitting between them. CDR1 and CDR2 from the germline V gene are LGHDT and YNNKEL (reference sequence). The CDR3 bases are TGTGCCAGCAGCCAACTAAGCGGGCACAATGAGCAGTTCTTC. Encoded protein: CASSQLSGHNEQFF.

This clone appeared once. The J gene is TRBJ1-1, the V gene TRBV28; D perhaps matches TRBD1 (5 bases). From germline, CDR1 is MDHEN and CDR2 SYDVKM. V gave up 6 bases and J gave up 1 base, with 9 bases separating them. The CDR3 covers 13 residues. The CDR3 is CASSGQGNTEAFF. The CDR3 region has the DNA TGTGCCAGCAGCGGCCAGGGGAACACTGAAGCTTTCTTT.

This clone was seen a single time. V gene TRBV9 combines with J gene TRBJ1-6, with 7 positions matching TRBD1. The junction had 13 bases not matched to a gene; V was cut back by 4 bases and J by 0 bases. This CDR3 comprises 19 residues. Germline V gene data show CDR1 as SGDLS and CDR2 as YYNGEE. In DNA form, the CDR3 reads TGTGCCAGCAGCCCTACAGGGGATAACGTCTACTCCTATAATTCACCCCTCCACTTT. This codes for CASSPTGDNVYSYNSPLHF.

The chain combines TRBV7-9 with TRBJ2-3, with TRBD2 matching 11 bases. The germline V gene encodes CDR1 SEHNR and CDR2 FQNEAQ (reference sequence). This CDR3 contains 16 residues. The ends lost 3 bases at V and 11 bases at J; junction bases unmatched: 13. CDR3 nucleotide sequence: TGTGCCAGCAGCTTCCCTCTGACTAGCGGGGCACCCCTGCAGTATTTT. Translation: CASSFPLTSGAPLQYF. The full variable domain, with the rest looked up from reference TRBV7-9 and TRBJ2-3, is DTGVSQNPRHKITKRGQNVTFRCDPISEHNRLYWYRQTLGQGPEFLTYFQNEAQLEKSRLLSDRFSAERPKGSFSTLEIQRTEQGDSAMYLCASSFPLTSGAPLQYFGPGTRLTVL.

The CDR3 DNA follows: TGTGCCAGCTCCATCACAGGGTCCTACGAGCAGTACTTC. Translating gives CASSITGSYEQYF. The chain uses TRBV18 and TRBJ2-7; tentatively, D is TRBD1 (6 bases). The CDR3 has 13 amino acids. Germline-derived CDR1 and CDR2 are KGHSH and LQKENI. V lost 6 bases and J 1 base, leaving 10 bases between the germline ends.

V is TRBV4-2 and J is TRBJ1-4, with D hard to call. Trimming stripped 1 base from V and 4 bases from J, with 7 bases between. Germline CDR1 LGHNA, CDR2 YNFKEQ. CDR3 length: 14 residues. The chain's CDR3 is CASSQARGNEKLFF. In DNA, the CDR3 is TGTGCCAGCAGCCAAGCTAGAGGTAATGAAAAACTGTTTTTT.

This sequence joins TRBV25-1 and TRBJ1-1, with 8 bases that match TRBD1. Germline CDR1 and CDR2: MGHDK and SYGVNS. This CDR3 has 15 amino acids. V lost 5 bases and J lost 0; bases outside the gene matches: 5. The CDR3 coding sequence is TGTGCCAGCAGTAGGGACAGGAGTTTGAACACTGAAGCTTTCTTT. Encoded protein: CASSRDRSLNTEAFF.

This chain connects TRBV12-3 or TRBV12-4 to TRBJ1-1; tentatively, D is TRBD1 (5 bases). V was pared by 5 bases and J by 8 bases, with 9 bases between. This CDR3 spans 11 amino acids. CDR3 sequence reads: CASSRRTEAFF. The DNA of the CDR3 is TGTGCCAGCAGTCGACGGACAGAAGCTTTCTTT.

The V call is TRBV5-8, the J call TRBJ2-1; 7 nucleotides align to TRBD1. Germline CDR1 is SGHTS and CDR2 is YDEGEE. The trim removed 2 bases at V and 0 bases at J, leaving 8 bases unmatched. The CDR3 length is 17 residues. The CDR3, as DNA: TGTGCCAGCAGCTTAGGGACCCGACAGGGCTCCTACAATGAGCAGTTCTTC. Translation: CASSLGTRQGSYNEQFF.

The chain uses TRBV7-9 and TRBJ2-2, with D maybe TRBD1 (5 bases). In germline, CDR1 is SEHNR, CDR2 FQNEAQ (reference sequence). The CDR3 extends over 15 amino acids. V lost 4 bases and J 4 bases, leaving 13 bases between the germline ends. This CDR3 is CASSSRTYLTGELFF. The CDR3 DNA sequence: TGTGCCAGCAGCTCGAGGACATACCTCACCGGGGAGCTGTTTTTT.

The genes are TRBV24-1 and TRBJ1-2; D might be TRBD1 (6 bases). This CDR3 is 15 amino acids long. Trimming took off 3 bases at V and 6 bases at J, with 16 bases between the two ends. CDR1 is KGHDR and CDR2 is SFDVKD in the germline V gene. The CDR3 loop reads CATSDHWGGADGYTF. The CDR3 nucleotides read TGTGCCACCAGTGATCATTGGGGGGGGGCCGATGGCTACACCTTC.

This clone was recorded only once. The chain uses TRBV4-1 and TRBJ1-6; D unresolved. Germline CDR1 and CDR2: MGHRA and YSYEKL. The germline V and J ends were trimmed by 0 bases and 0 bases, with 9 bases remaining between them. CDR3 length: 17 residues. The CDR3 protein is CASSQEAQSSYNSPLHF. CDR3 sequence (DNA): TGCGCCAGCAGCCAAGAGGCACAGAGCTCCTATAATTCACCCCTCCACTTT.

The V and J genes are TRBV5-1 and TRBJ2-7, with TRBD2 matching 7 bases. The germline V gene encodes CDR1 SGHRS and CDR2 YFSETQ. The CDR3 is 15 amino acids. J was trimmed by 1 base and V by 0 bases; bases with no gene match: 4. The CDR3 nucleotides read TGCGCCAGCAGCTTGGCCGGGGGAGGGTCCTACGAGCAGTACTTC. Translated, it gives CASSLAGGGSYEQYF.

This clone was observed once. The V gene is TRBV21-1, the J gene TRBJ2-3; no DNA check was done on the table's D call, TRBD2. TRBV21-1 is labeled a pseudogene. The CDR3 totals 18 residues. The chain's CDR3 is CASSKVRASGSSTDTQYF. The CDR3 DNA sequence: TGTGCCAGCAGCAAAGTGAGGGCTAGCGGCTCTAGCACAGATACGCAGTATTTT.

The V call is TRBV7-2, the J call TRBJ2-7, with TRBD1 matching 7 bases. J lost 5 bases, V lost 2 bases, and 3 bases had no gene match. From germline, CDR1 is SGHTA and CDR2 FQGNSA. The CDR3 has 13 amino acids. CDR3 loop: CASSLRQGDEQYF. In DNA form, the CDR3 reads TGTGCCAGCAGCTTACGACAGGGCGACGAGCAGTACTTC.

The chain is built from TRBV5-1 and TRBJ1-5; D remains ambiguous. Between the trimmed V and J ends, which lost 0 bases and 1 base, there was a span of 8 bases. CDR3 length equals 15 residues. The V gene's germline CDR1 is SGHRS and CDR2 YFSETQ. In DNA, the CDR3 is TGCGCCAGCAGCTTGGGAGGCAGAAGCAATCAGCCCCAGCATTTT. Protein sequence: CASSLGGRSNQPQHF.

The V and J genes are TRBV27 and TRBJ1-4; weak D call: TRBD1 (6 bases). Looked up from germline, CDR1 is MNHEY and CDR2 is SMNVEV (reference sequence). V gave up 4 bases and J gave up 13 bases, with 13 bases separating them. CDR3 size: 12 residues. In DNA form, the CDR3 reads TGTGCCAGCAGTTCGACAGGCGTCGGACTGTTTTTT. Translation gives CASSSTGVGLFF.

The chain joins TRBV5-1 to TRBJ2-7, with a weak D call TRBD1 (6 bases). Trimming removed 0 bases at V and 1 base at J, with 11 bases between. Per the germline V gene, CDR1 is SGHRS and CDR2 is YFSETQ. CDR3 size: 15 residues. The DNA of the CDR3 is TGCGCCAGCAGCTTGGAGTCAGGGGTATCCTACGAGCAGTACTTC. Its translation: CASSLESGVSYEQYF.

The chain employs TRBV19 and TRBJ1-4; 7 bases align to TRBD1. With V trimmed by 8 bases and J by 4 bases, 13 bases remained unmatched. The CDR3 is 16 amino acids. Germline V lookup: CDR1 LNHDA, CDR2 SQIVND (reference sequence). This chain's CDR3 is CASGDRITPFNEKLFF. The CDR3 DNA follows: TGTGCCAGTGGGGACAGAATCACTCCCTTTAATGAAAAACTGTTTTTT.